Presented here are 17 T cell receptor beta chains from one specimen sequenced in a study of identical twins. TCRdb ran MiXCR on the 5' RACE reads and lists one entry per CDR3 protein. Of about 520,000 distinct CDR3 sequences listed, around 20% are singletons. The same sample was also studied in work on T cells expressing NK-cell markers.

Sequencing used CD4+ T cells sorted from blood. Every receptor here comes from a woman younger than 30 in good health.

In this sample, this clonotype turned up a few times. V gene TRBV29-1 combines with J gene TRBJ2-2, with 8 positions matching TRBD1. Germline CDR1 is SQVTM and CDR2 is ANQGSEA. The CDR3 covers 14 residues. The junction had 7 bases not matched to a gene; V was cut back by 7 bases and J by 3 bases. CDR3 in amino acids: CSAIQGAYTGELFF. Written as DNA, the CDR3 is TGCAGCGCCATCCAGGGGGCGTACACCGGGGAGCTGTTTTTT.

The chain couples TRBV2 to TRBJ2-7, with 13 bases fitting TRBD2. Germline-derived CDR1 and CDR2 are SNHLY and FYNNEI. V lost 6 bases to trimming and J lost 2 bases; unmatched junction nucleotides: 7. The length of the CDR3 is 16 residues. CDR3 in DNA: TGTGCCAGCAGCGATTACACTAGCGGGAGGGCCTACGAGCAGTACTTC. Encoded protein: CASSDYTSGRAYEQYF.

The chain is built from TRBV27 and TRBJ2-5; D might be TRBD1 (6 bases). V was cut by 4 bases and J by 4 bases, with 13 bases left in between. Germline CDR1 and CDR2: MNHEY and SMNVEV (reference sequence). The CDR3 runs to 14 residues. CDR3 in DNA: TGTGCCAGCAGTTACTTGGACAGCTTAGAGACCCAGTACTTC. It specifies CASSYLDSLETQYF.

This clonotype has a handful of counts. The chain joins TRBV11-2 to TRBJ2-1; tentatively, D is TRBD2 (6 bases). The germline gives CDR1 SGHAT, CDR2 FQNNGV. The ends were cut back, 0 bases at V and 7 bases at J, with 13 bases in the middle. CDR3 length: 15 residues. The chain's CDR3 is CASSLDWFRGNEQFF. The CDR3 DNA reads TGTGCCAGCAGCTTAGACTGGTTTCGGGGGAATGAGCAGTTCTTC.

This chain connects TRBV6-1 to TRBJ2-3; possibly TRBD1 for D (5 bases). The length of the CDR3 is 14 residues. Trimming shortened V by 5 bases and J by 2 bases, and 11 bases separated the two germline ends. The germline CDR1 and CDR2 sequences are MNHNS and SASEGT. CDR3 DNA sequence: TGTGCCAGCAGTAAGGGGCGAGCCACAGATACGCAGTATTTT. Encoded protein: CASSKGRATDTQYF.

The chain has TRBV28 and TRBJ2-2, with 11 bases that match TRBD2. The V gene's germline CDR1 is MDHEN and CDR2 SYDVKM. V gave up 8 bases and J gave up 7 bases; unmatched junction bases: 6. The length of the CDR3 is 14 residues. CDR3 in amino acids: CASGSLAGDGELFF. For the CDR3, the DNA is TGTGCCAGCGGCTCACTAGCGGGAGACGGGGAGCTGTTTTTT.

The rearrangement links TRBV6-2 or TRBV6-3 to TRBJ2-1; maybe TRBD2 (6 bases). Germline V gene sequence: CDR1 MNHEY, CDR2 SVGEGT. V lost 10 bases and J lost 2, with 15 bases in between. The CDR3 loop spans 14 amino acids. CDR3 region: CATAFRGTYNEQFF. CDR3 DNA sequence: TGTGCCACGGCATTTCGGGGGACCTACAATGAGCAGTTCTTC.

This clonotype was detected a few times. The rearrangement joins TRBV20-1 to TRBJ2-1; D is perhaps TRBD2 (7 bases). The ends were cut back, 5 bases at V and 2 bases at J, with 13 bases in the middle. Germline assignment: CDR1 DFQATT and CDR2 SNEGSKA (reference sequence). The CDR3 extends over 14 amino acids. This CDR3 reads CSAGGGGAYNEQFF. In DNA, the CDR3 is TGCAGTGCTGGGGGCGGGGGAGCCTACAATGAGCAGTTCTTC.

The genes are TRBV19 and TRBJ2-1; D perhaps matches TRBD2 (6 bases). With 6 bases removed from V and 2 bases from J, the gap between germline ends came to 20 bases. Germline V gene lookup returns CDR1 LNHDA and CDR2 SQIVND (reference sequence). CDR3 length: 17 residues. The CDR3 loop is CASRSGGGVRTYNEQFF. The CDR3 DNA is TGTGCCAGTAGGAGTGGGGGAGGAGTACGAACCTACAATGAGCAGTTCTTC.

A few counts support this clonotype. The chain combines TRBV20-1 with TRBJ2-7; 10 bases match TRBD1. V gave up 0 bases and J gave up 11 bases; unmatched junction bases: 10. The V gene's germline CDR1 is DFQATT and CDR2 SNEGSKA (reference sequence). There are 14 residues in the CDR3. As DNA, the CDR3 is TGCAGTGCTAGAGATAGGGGTTCGGACAGGGGGAAGTACTTC. Its protein product is CSARDRGSDRGKYF.

V and J are TRBV12-3 or TRBV12-4 and TRBJ1-5; TRBD1 agrees at 7 bases. V lost 7 bases to trimming and J lost 5 bases; unmatched junction nucleotides: 8. The CDR3 totals 14 residues. CDR3 sequence reads: CASNLDRTDQPQHF. The CDR3 region has the DNA TGTGCCAGCAATCTGGACAGGACCGATCAGCCCCAGCATTTT.

This clonotype was counted at least ten times. The chain has TRBV10-3 and TRBJ2-1; D not certain. Trimming pared 5 bases from V and 4 bases from J, leaving 3 bases between. The length of the CDR3 is 11 residues. The germline V gene has CDR1 ENHRY and CDR2 SYGVKD. CDR3 sequence (DNA): TGTGCCATCAGTACTTACAATGAGCAGTTCTTC. The encoded protein is CAISTYNEQFF.

This clonotype was observed a handful of times. V is TRBV5-1 and J is TRBJ1-2; D is undetermined. The CDR3 loop spans 15 amino acids. V lost 4 bases and J lost 6, with 19 bases in between. Germline assignment: CDR1 SGHRS and CDR2 YFSETQ. CDR3 nucleotide sequence: TGCGCCAGCAGCCCTCGGGAGGAGGGTATTCATGGCTACACCTTC. As protein: CASSPREEGIHGYTF.

CDR3 sequence (DNA): TGTGCCAGCAGCTTGTTACCAGGGAAAGGATATGGCTACACCTTC. Its protein is CASSLLPGKGYGYTF. V and J are TRBV5-5 and TRBJ1-2; D might be TRBD1 (5 bases). The germline CDR1 and CDR2 sequences are SGHKS and YYEKEE (reference sequence). V dropped 1 base and J dropped 5 bases, with 15 bases sitting between them. The CDR3 sequence is 15 residues long.

V usage is TRBV29-1 and J usage is TRBJ2-7, with D unresolved. The V end was cut by 3 bases, the J end by 2 bases, with 8 bases between. CDR3 length equals 12 residues. Germline CDR1 and CDR2: SQVTM and ANQGSEA. The CDR3 loop is CSVESSTYEQYF. CDR3 in DNA: TGCAGCGTTGAGTCCTCCACCTACGAGCAGTACTTC.

V and J are TRBV5-5 and TRBJ2-1, with TRBD2 identical over 11 bases. The CDR3 runs 16 residues. J gave up 4 bases and V 1 base, and 4 bases lay outside the gene matches. Germline V gene lookup returns CDR1 SGHKS and CDR2 YYEKEE (reference sequence). The CDR3 DNA follows: TGTGCCAGCAGCTTGTCTGGGACTAGCGGATACAATGAGCAGTTCTTC. It translates to CASSLSGTSGYNEQFF.

This clonotype was detected a few times. This chain uses TRBV20-1 with TRBJ2-1; TRBD1 is a possible D gene (5 bases). Germline assignment: CDR1 DFQATT and CDR2 SNEGSKA (reference sequence). The CDR3 extends over 15 amino acids. The V end lost 2 bases, the J end lost 0 bases, and 11 bases lay between the germline ends. In DNA, the CDR3 is TGCAGTGCTAGAAACAGGTTGAGCTCCTACAATGAGCAGTTCTTC. Translated, it gives CSARNRLSSYNEQFF.